Following are 32 T cell receptor beta chains from one sample sequenced in a study of blood T cell repertoires in COVID-19. The method was immunoSEQ multiplex PCR; TCRdb's version includes in-frame clones alone and lacks a portion of them. In the table there are 200,000 to 250,000 clones, 65% to 90% of which are singletons. The material sequenced was peripheral blood. The receptors stem from a man at least 80 years old with acute or convalescent COVID-19.

This clone came up once. V is TRBV12-5 and J is TRBJ1-1; the D gene is possibly TRBD1 (6 bases). Per the germline V gene, CDR1 is LGHNT and CDR2 is FRNRAP. V was shortened by 7 bases and J by 1 base, with 16 bases between the two germline ends. The CDR3 totals 15 residues. The CDR3 loop is CASALPRGRNTEAFF. CDR3 in DNA: TGTGCTAGTGCCCTACCCAGGGGAAGGAACACTGAAGCTTTCTTT.

The chain couples TRBV28 to TRBJ1-2, with 9 nucleotides matching TRBD1. J lost 12 bases, V lost 6 bases, and 11 bases had no gene match. The germline V gene has CDR1 MDHEN and CDR2 SYDVKM. CDR3 length: 13 amino acids. The CDR3 sequence: CASSTGQGLEDTF. In DNA form, the CDR3 reads TGTGCCAGCAGCACGGGACAGGGCCTTGAAGACACCTTC.

With regard to this clone: Additional DNA sequences in this sample encode the identical CDR3. The chain recombines TRBV19 with TRBJ1-2; D not resolved. Per germline, CDR1 LNHDA and CDR2 SQIVND (reference sequence). The CDR3 consists of 13 residues. V was shortened by 3 bases and J by 2 bases, with 7 bases between the two germline ends. CDR3 sequence reads: CASSINKNYGYTF. In DNA form, the CDR3 reads TGTGCCAGTAGTATCAACAAAAACTATGGCTACACCTTC.

The chain links TRBV7-2 to TRBJ1-1, with D unresolved. Deletions cut 6 bases from V and 0 bases from J, with 14 bases between. Germline loops: CDR1 SGHTA, CDR2 FQGNSA. This CDR3 has 15 amino acids. The CDR3 here is CASRHVPNLNTEAFF. CDR3 nucleotide sequence: TGTGCCAGCAGACACGTCCCCAATCTGAACACTGAAGCTTTCTTT.

The chain links TRBV3-1 (or the pseudogene TRBV3-2) to TRBJ1-3, with 10 bases aligning to TRBD1. CDR1 is LGHDT, CDR2 YNNKEL, per germline (reference sequence). The CDR3 consists of 15 residues. The junction had 7 bases not matched to a gene; V was cut back by 7 bases and J by 4 bases. The CDR3 bases are TGTGCCAGCACATGGGACAGGGGCAAAGGAAACACCATATATTTT. This encodes CASTWDRGKGNTIYF.

This chain uses TRBV10-1 with TRBJ1-3; D possibly corresponds to TRBD1 (6 bases). Trimming left V 3 bases short and J 0 bases short, with 9 bases between. The CDR3 runs 15 residues. Germline CDR1 is WNHNN and CDR2 is SYGVQD (reference sequence). The CDR3 is CASSDRRGSGNTIYF. CDR3 nucleotide sequence: TGCGCCAGCAGTGACCGCAGGGGCTCTGGAAACACCATATATTTT.

The chain joins TRBV7-3 to TRBJ2-2; 9 positions match TRBD1. This CDR3 contains 15 residues. The V gene end was trimmed by 1 base and the J gene end by 5 bases; junction bases not matched to a gene: 2. The germline gives CDR1 SGHTA, CDR2 FQGTGA. CDR3 DNA sequence: TGTGCCAGCAGCTTAAGGACAGGGGTAACCGGGGAGCTGTTTTTT. Its protein is CASSLRTGVTGELFF.

This chain joins TRBV21-1 and TRBJ2-7; the DNA was not compared with TRBD2, the D call given in the table. TRBV21-1 is noted as a pseudogene. The CDR3 is made up of 15 amino acids. In DNA, the CDR3 is TGTGCCAGCAGCAAAAAAGCGGGGCCCTCCTACGAGCAGTACGTC. It yields the protein CASSKKAGPSYEQYV.

V usage is TRBV19 and J usage is TRBJ2-5; a possible D gene is TRBD1 (6 bases). This CDR3 has 13 residues. V gave up 5 bases and J gave up 5 bases, with 12 bases separating them. The germline V gene encodes CDR1 LNHDA and CDR2 SQIVND (reference sequence). CDR3 DNA: TGTGCCAGTAGTCCTGGGGGCTGGGAGACCCAGTACTTC. This translates into CASSPGGWETQYF.

The V gene is TRBV19, the J gene TRBJ1-2; 10 bases agree with TRBD1. The CDR3 consists of 16 residues. Germline values: CDR1 LNHDA, CDR2 SQIVND (reference sequence). V was pared by 4 bases and J by 6 bases, with 11 bases of the junction left unmatched. CDR3 in DNA: TGTGCCAGTAGTACCCCCCCGGACAGGGGGTGGGATGGCTACACCTTC. This translates into CASSTPPDRGWDGYTF.

This chain links TRBV19 with TRBJ2-2; 11 bases agree with TRBD1. Germline values: CDR1 LNHDA, CDR2 SQIVND (reference sequence). V shed 4 bases and J 5 bases; nucleotides not matched to a gene: 9. There are 17 residues in the CDR3. The CDR3 bases are TGTGCCAGTAGTAGAGCCGGGACAGGGGGTTTAACCGGGGAGCTGTTTTTT. Amino acid sequence: CASSRAGTGGLTGELFF.

The V call is TRBV15, the J call TRBJ2-7; 7 nucleotides agree with TRBD2. The V segment lost 1 base and the J segment 3 bases; nucleotides outside the gene matches: 6. The germline V gene encodes CDR1 LNHNV and CDR2 YYDKDF (reference sequence). The CDR3 extends over 15 amino acids. CDR3 sequence: CATSRGGEGIYEQYV. CDR3 DNA: TGTGCCACCAGCAGAGGCGGGGAGGGGATCTACGAGCAGTACGTC.

This chain joins TRBV6-5 and TRBJ2-2, with TRBD2 matching over 11 bases. Trimming removed 6 bases from V and 6 bases from J; junction bases left unmatched: 6. Per germline, CDR1 MNHEY and CDR2 SVGAGI. This CDR3 is built from 15 residues. CDR3 residues: CASSATSGAAGELFF. The CDR3 coding sequence is TGTGCCAGCAGCGCGACTAGCGGGGCGGCCGGGGAGCTGTTTTTT.

This clone occurred many times. The chain has TRBV27 and TRBJ2-3, with 13 positions matching TRBD2. The CDR3 covers 15 residues. Germline-derived CDR1 and CDR2 are MNHEY and SMNVEV (reference sequence). Trimming cost V 5 bases and J 6 bases; bases outside gene matches: 5. Written as DNA, the CDR3 is TGTGCCAGCAGTGAGGGGACTAGCGGGATGGATACGCAGTATTTT. This encodes CASSEGTSGMDTQYF.

The genes are TRBV14 and TRBJ2-3, with 8 positions matching TRBD1. The length of the CDR3 is 15 residues. Germline V gene lookup returns CDR1 SGHDN and CDR2 FVKESK. The V and J ends lost 6 bases and 2 bases, in that order; junction bases with no gene match: 7. CDR3 DNA: TGTGCCAGCAGACAGACAGGGGATTACACAGATACGCAGTATTTT. It yields the protein CASRQTGDYTDTQYF.

V gene TRBV3-1 (or the pseudogene TRBV3-2) combines with J gene TRBJ1-3; no clear D. Trimming stripped 0 bases from V and 0 bases from J, with 3 bases between. The CDR3 sequence is 14 residues long. Germline CDR1 LGHDT, CDR2 YNNKEL (reference sequence). The CDR3: CASSQDSSGNTIYF. Written as DNA, the CDR3 is TGTGCCAGCAGCCAAGACAGCTCTGGAAACACCATATATTTT.

This clone appeared once. This chain uses TRBV5-1 with TRBJ2-1; D remains unclear. The CDR3 loop spans 14 amino acids. Germline-derived CDR1 and CDR2 are SGHRS and YFSETQ. The ends were cut back, 4 bases at V and 8 bases at J, with 16 bases in the middle. Here the CDR3 reads CASSAGPSTDEQFF. CDR3 bases: TGCGCCAGCAGCGCCGGTCCTAGTACCGATGAGCAGTTCTTC.

The chain combines TRBV7-2 with TRBJ1-4, with 7 bases aligning to TRBD1. Germline V lookup: CDR1 SGHTA, CDR2 FQGNSA. CDR3 size: 17 residues. V dropped 1 base and J dropped 5; count of bases not matched to a gene: 10. CDR3 nucleotide sequence: TGTGCCAGCAGCTTAGGGTTACGTAGGACAGGAAATGAAAAACTGTTTTTT. This sequence encodes CASSLGLRRTGNEKLFF. Supplemented by reference TRBV7-2 and TRBJ1-4, the full variable domain reads GAGVSQSPSNKVTEKGKDVELRCDPISGHTALYWYRQSLGQGLEFLIYFQGNSAPDKSGLPSDRFSAERTGGSVSTLTIQRTQQEDSAVYLCASSLGLRRTGNEKLFFGSGTQLSVL.

This clone was counted once. V gene TRBV4-1 combines with J gene TRBJ2-7, with 8 bases aligning to TRBD1. The CDR3 sequence is 13 residues long. Germline loops: CDR1 MGHRA, CDR2 YSYEKL. The CDR3 DNA is TGCGCCAGCAGCCTTTCCGGGACAGGCCCTCTTTGGGTC. It yields the protein CASSLSGTGPLWV.

The rearrangement links TRBV7-9 to TRBJ2-7; 8 nucleotides align to TRBD1. CDR3 length equals 16 residues. Germline values: CDR1 SEHNR, CDR2 FQNEAQ (reference sequence). V was pared by 10 bases and J by 2 bases, with 16 bases of the junction left unmatched. The CDR3 protein is CAIEPQGAMRPYEQYF. In nucleotides, the CDR3 is TGTGCCATCGAGCCGCAGGGGGCTATGAGGCCCTACGAGCAGTACTTC.

The rearrangement uses TRBV19 and TRBJ1-6, with 9 bases lining up with TRBD1. The CDR3 covers 14 residues. Trimming cost V 5 bases and J 7 bases; bases outside gene matches: 3. Germline values: CDR1 LNHDA, CDR2 SQIVND (reference sequence). The CDR3 reads CASSWDRVNSPLHF. The CDR3 DNA reads TGTGCCAGTAGTTGGGACAGGGTAAATTCACCCCTCCACTTT.

The chain links TRBV28 to TRBJ2-2; 8 bases match TRBD2. V lost 6 bases to trimming and J lost 4 bases; unmatched junction nucleotides: 4. Germline CDR1 and CDR2: MDHEN and SYDVKM. The CDR3 is 14 residues long. DNA of the CDR3: TGTGCCAGCAGACAGACTAGCGTCACCGGGGAGCTGTTTTTT. Translating it yields CASRQTSVTGELFF.

This chain links TRBV3-1 (or the pseudogene TRBV3-2) with TRBJ1-2; D perhaps matches TRBD1 (6 bases). The CDR3 covers 14 residues. Germline V gene data show CDR1 as LGHDT and CDR2 as YNNKEL (reference sequence). The V end was cut by 4 bases, the J end by 6 bases, with 15 bases between. The CDR3 DNA follows: TGTGCCAGCAGCCTACCTAACAGGGCCAATGGCTACACCTTC. Protein sequence: CASSLPNRANGYTF.

The V and J genes are TRBV7-9 and TRBJ2-7, with TRBD2 matching 9 bases. The CDR3 totals 13 residues. Germline trimming cut 7 bases from V and 3 bases from J; bases unmatched to any gene: 4. CDR1 is SEHNR and CDR2 is FQNEAQ in the germline V gene (reference sequence). Written as DNA, the CDR3 is TGTGCCAGCAACAAAGCGGGAGGCTACGAGCAGTACGTC. Translating gives CASNKAGGYEQYV.

The J gene is TRBJ2-3, the V gene TRBV20-1, with a tentative D call TRBD1 (6 bases). Trimming left V 6 bases short and J 3 bases short, with 7 bases between. The CDR3 has 11 amino acids. The germline CDR1 and CDR2 sequences are DFQATT and SNEGSKA (reference sequence). CDR3: CSAQGTDTQYF. The CDR3 nucleotides are TGCAGTGCCCAGGGGACAGATACGCAGTATTTT.

The J gene is TRBJ1-5, the V gene TRBV6-6, with a possible D match to TRBD1 (6 bases). The V gene lost 4 bases and the J gene lost 4 bases, with 11 bases spanning the gap. The germline V gene encodes CDR1 MNHNY and CDR2 SVGAGI (reference sequence). The CDR3 has 14 residues. CDR3 in amino acids: CASSSPQGNQPQHF. The CDR3 DNA follows: TGTGCCAGCAGTTCCCCCCAGGGGAATCAGCCCCAGCATTTT.

This sequence joins TRBV6-5 and TRBJ1-1, with D tentatively TRBD1 (5 bases). Trimming took off 3 bases at V and 3 bases at J, with 11 bases between the two ends. This CDR3 has 14 residues. In germline, CDR1 is MNHEY, CDR2 SVGAGI. The CDR3 spells CASSYKRGDTEAFF. CDR3 nucleotides: TGTGCCAGCAGTTATAAGCGGGGGGACACTGAAGCTTTCTTT.

CDR3 sequence: CASSPLGGNNEKLFF. The CDR3 DNA follows: TGTGCCAGCAGCCCGCTCGGGGGGAATAATGAAAAACTGTTTTTT. The J gene is TRBJ1-4, the V gene TRBV4-2, with TRBD1 as a possible D gene (5 bases). CDR1 and CDR2 (germline): LGHNA, YNFKEQ. V lost 4 bases to trimming and J lost 4 bases, with 13 bases between them. CDR3 size: 15 residues.

This clone was observed a single time. This chain uses TRBV29-1 with TRBJ2-5, with unresolved D. Germline CDR1 reads SQVTM; CDR2 reads ANQGSEA. The CDR3 loop spans 11 amino acids. Trimming cost V 3 bases and J 4 bases, with 6 bases left between them. The CDR3 nucleotides read TGCAGCGTTGACAGAACAGAGACCCAGTACTTC. Translating gives CSVDRTETQYF.

This clone was seen a few times. The chain employs TRBV28 and TRBJ1-3; tentative D call: TRBD1 (5 bases). V was pared by 2 bases and J by 8 bases, with 13 bases between. This CDR3 is built from 14 residues. Germline loops: CDR1 MDHEN, CDR2 SYDVKM. CDR3 in amino acids: CASSLNRIIDTIYF. CDR3 bases: TGTGCCAGCAGTTTAAACAGGATCATAGACACCATATATTTT.

The V and J genes are TRBV5-1 and TRBJ2-4; 10 nucleotides line up with TRBD2. This CDR3 is built from 15 residues. With V trimmed by 3 bases and J by 7 bases, 7 bases remained unmatched. CDR1 SGHRS and CDR2 YFSETQ come from the germline V gene. The CDR3 reads CASSSMTSGYNIQYF. Written as DNA, the CDR3 is TGCGCCAGCAGCTCGATGACTAGCGGGTACAACATTCAGTACTTC.

The gene calls are TRBV24-1 and TRBJ1-1; no reliable D call. The CDR3 extends over 17 amino acids. Trimming removed 0 bases from V and 4 bases from J, with 17 bases in between. Germline V gene data show CDR1 as KGHDR and CDR2 as SFDVKD. As DNA, the CDR3 is TGTGCCACCAGTGATTTGTATCTTCGGGTGGAGGGCACTGAAGCTTTCTTT. Translation: CATSDLYLRVEGTEAFF.